What follows are 25 T cell receptor beta chains derived from one specimen sequenced in a study of shared clonotypes between healthy human individuals. Clones were sequenced by immunoSEQ multiplex PCR, and TCRdb holds only the in-frame ones, with some missing. The sample shows approximately 2.4 million clones, under 97% of them seen only once. The sequenced material came from naive CD4+ T cells sorted from blood. Subset described: CD45RA+ positively selected. The receptors derive from a man in his late teens or twenties in good health.

The gene calls are TRBV6-5 and TRBJ1-1; D might be TRBD1 (5 bases). Germline V lookup: CDR1 MNHEY, CDR2 SVGAGI. V shed 6 bases and J shed 5 bases, with 16 bases lying between them. The CDR3 covers 14 residues. CDR3 DNA sequence: TGTGCCAGCAGGAGGGGCGCGCGGAGTACTGAAGCTTTCTTT. Translated, it gives CASRRGARSTEAFF.

This chain connects TRBV25-1 to TRBJ1-6; no firm D call. CDR1 and CDR2 (germline): MGHDK, SYGVNS. The CDR3 runs 15 residues. The V and J ends lost 3 bases and 5 bases respectively, with 11 bases between them. The CDR3: CASSEWAQNNSPLHF. The CDR3, as DNA: TGTGCCAGCAGTGAGTGGGCACAAAATAATTCACCCCTCCACTTT.

This chain joins TRBV9 and TRBJ1-3, with D maybe TRBD1 (6 bases). This CDR3 is 16 amino acids long. CDR1 SGDLS and CDR2 YYNGEE come from the germline V gene. V lost 0 bases and J 5 bases, leaving 15 bases between the germline ends. The DNA for the CDR3 is TGTGCCAGCAGCGTAGCATCGGGGGCTAGTAGAAACACCATATATTTT. It codes for CASSVASGASRNTIYF.

Note on this clone: The identical CDR3 is also encoded by other nucleotide sequences in the sample. The chain uses TRBV18 and TRBJ2-7, with a possible D match to TRBD1 (5 bases). Germline CDR1 reads KGHSH; CDR2 reads LQKENI. The V end was cut by 4 bases, the J end by 1 base, with 8 bases between. This CDR3 is 13 amino acids long. The CDR3 reads CASSRGLSYEQYF. CDR3 DNA: TGTGCCAGCTCACGGGGCTTGTCCTACGAGCAGTACTTC. The whole variable domain, filled in from reference TRBV18 and TRBJ2-7, reads NAGVMQNPRHLVRRRGQEARLRCSPMKGHSHVYWYRQLPEEGLKFMVYLQKENIIDESGMPKERFSAEFPKEGPSILRIQQVVRGDSAAYFCASSRGLSYEQYFGPGTRLTVT.

The chain has TRBV4-1 and TRBJ2-7; no definite D call. Trimming pared 2 bases from V and 5 bases from J, leaving 19 bases between. The germline CDR1 and CDR2 sequences are MGHRA and YSYEKL. The CDR3 consists of 16 residues. In DNA, the CDR3 is TGCGCCAGCAGCCAAAACCCGACTGCCGTGGGGAACGAGCAGTACTTC. This gives the protein CASSQNPTAVGNEQYF.

The V and J genes are TRBV21-1 and TRBJ1-1. TRBV21-1 is a listed pseudogene. The CDR3 covers 16 residues. The CDR3 DNA follows: TGTGCCAGCAGCCAGAGTCGGGGCATTCGGAACACTGAAGCTTTCTTT. As protein: CASSQSRGIRNTEAFF.

Turning to this clone: The sample contains more than one DNA sequence encoding this CDR3. The rearrangement uses TRBV7-2 and TRBJ2-7; D not resolved. V gave up 3 bases and J gave up 3 bases, with 3 bases separating them. Germline lookup yields CDR1 SGHTA and CDR2 FQGNSA. The CDR3 covers 11 residues. In DNA, the CDR3 is TGTGCCAGCAGCTTCAACTACGAGCAGTACTTC. Its protein is CASSFNYEQYF.

The CDR3 protein is CASSLGGQGNQPQHF. The CDR3 DNA reads TGTGCCAGTAGTCTCGGAGGGCAGGGCAATCAGCCCCAGCATTTT. The rearrangement joins TRBV19 to TRBJ1-5, with D unresolved. CDR3 length equals 15 residues. Germline assignment: CDR1 LNHDA and CDR2 SQIVND (reference sequence). V shed 5 bases and J shed 2 bases, with 13 bases lying between them.

The gene calls are TRBV5-1 and TRBJ2-2, with 16 bases that match TRBD2. The CDR3 has 19 amino acids. V gave up 4 bases and J gave up 4 bases; unmatched junction bases: 10. Germline V gene sequence: CDR1 SGHRS, CDR2 YFSETQ. Here the CDR3 reads CASSEPSGLAGGPTGELFF. The CDR3 region has the DNA TGCGCCAGCAGCGAGCCCTCGGGACTAGCGGGGGGGCCCACCGGGGAGCTGTTTTTT.

The chain joins TRBV13 to TRBJ1-1; the D is unclear. From germline, CDR1 is PRHDT and CDR2 FYEKMQ (reference sequence). Trimming took 1 base from V and 4 from J, leaving 10 bases between them. There are 14 residues in the CDR3. The DNA of the CDR3 is TGTGCCAGCAGCTTAGCATGGAGGACCACTGAAGCTTTCTTT. Its translation is CASSLAWRTTEAFF. Filled out from reference TRBV13 and TRBJ1-1, the complete variable domain reads AAGVIQSPRHLIKEKRETATLKCYPIPRHDTVYWYQQGPGQDPQFLISFYEKMQSDKGSIPDRFSAQQFSDYHSELNMSSLELGDSALYFCASSLAWRTTEAFFGQGTRLTVV.

V gene TRBV2 combines with J gene TRBJ1-5; D gene unclear. The CDR3 is 15 amino acids. Trimming cost V 4 bases and J 1 base, with 11 bases left between them. Per germline, CDR1 SNHLY and CDR2 FYNNEI. CDR3 region: CASSGGWESNQPQHF. CDR3 bases: TGTGCCAGCAGTGGAGGTTGGGAAAGCAATCAGCCCCAGCATTTT.

V and J are TRBV27 and TRBJ2-7, with TRBD2 matching over 11 bases. Germline V gives CDR1 MNHEY, CDR2 SMNVEV (reference sequence). Trimming at V came to 4 bases and at J to 4 bases, leaving 6 bases not matched to a gene. The CDR3 loop spans 15 amino acids. The CDR3 sequence is CASSSGLAVTYEQYF. The CDR3 DNA sequence: TGTGCCAGCAGTTCGGGACTAGCGGTAACATACGAGCAGTACTTC.

The genes are TRBV10-1 and TRBJ1-5; D unclear. Trimming pared 2 bases from V and 0 bases from J, leaving 2 bases between. Germline lookup yields CDR1 WNHNN and CDR2 SYGVQD (reference sequence). The CDR3 covers 13 residues. CDR3 region: CASSEVSNQPQHF. The DNA of the CDR3 is TGCGCCAGCAGTGAGGTTAGCAATCAGCCCCAGCATTTT.

The chain couples TRBV19 to TRBJ1-5, with D tentatively TRBD1 (5 bases). The ends were cut back, 7 bases at V and 6 bases at J, with 16 bases in the middle. The CDR3 spans 14 residues. Germline CDR1 reads LNHDA; CDR2 reads SQIVND (reference sequence). The CDR3 here is CASIGAGRSQPQHF. DNA for the CDR3: TGTGCCAGTATTGGGGCAGGCAGGAGTCAGCCCCAGCATTTT.

This chain connects TRBV5-5 to TRBJ1-4; no clear D gene. The germline gives CDR1 SGHKS, CDR2 YYEKEE (reference sequence). The CDR3 consists of 15 residues. The V gene lost 0 bases and the J gene lost 10 bases, with 16 bases spanning the gap. CDR3 bases: TGTGCCAGCAGCTTGGCCGACACCACATTAGGAAAACTGTTTTTT. Residues: CASSLADTTLGKLFF.

The V gene is TRBV7-8, the J gene TRBJ2-1, with D possibly being TRBD1 or TRBD2 (6 bases each). The V gene's germline CDR1 is SGHVS and CDR2 FQNEAQ. Trimming shortened V by 5 bases and J by 6 bases, and 14 bases separated the two germline ends. The CDR3 is made up of 14 amino acids. CDR3 sequence: CASSPYGGPNEQFF. The CDR3 nucleotides read TGTGCCAGCAGCCCCTATGGGGGGCCCAATGAGCAGTTCTTC.

Note on this clone: The same CDR3 also results from other DNA sequences found in this sample. The CDR3 nucleotides are TGTGCCAGCAGCCCCGGGACTAGCGTAAACAATGAGCAGTTCTTC. It yields the protein CASSPGTSVNNEQFF. The V call is TRBV11-3, the J call TRBJ2-1, with TRBD2 matching over 10 bases. Looked up from germline, CDR1 is SGHNT and CDR2 is YENEEA. The CDR3 length is 15 residues. V dropped 5 bases and J dropped 5; count of bases not matched to a gene: 6.

This chain uses TRBV7-2 with TRBJ2-3; D might be TRBD1 or TRBD2, each matching 5 bases. The length of the CDR3 is 13 residues. V was pared by 5 bases and J by 8 bases, with 14 bases between. Germline V gene sequence: CDR1 SGHTA, CDR2 FQGNSA. The CDR3 spells CASSPRTGATQYF. The CDR3 region has the DNA TGTGCCAGCAGCCCGAGGACTGGGGCTACGCAGTATTTT.

The chain is built from TRBV7-3 and TRBJ2-7; D is perhaps TRBD1 (5 bases). CDR1 is SGHTA, CDR2 FQGTGA, per germline. Trimming took 1 base from V and 7 from J, leaving 14 bases between them. The CDR3 is 14 amino acids. CDR3 loop: CASSLSGAAGEQYF. As DNA, the CDR3 is TGTGCCAGCAGCTTAAGTGGGGCCGCTGGAGAGCAGTACTTC.

The rearrangement uses TRBV6-5 and TRBJ1-2; possible D gene TRBD1, 6 bases. V was pared by 8 bases and J by 0 bases, with 16 bases between. The CDR3 length is 15 residues. The germline V gene encodes CDR1 MNHEY and CDR2 SVGAGI. CDR3 coding DNA: TGTGCCAGCCTGAAGGGGGACATCACTAACTATGGCTACACCTTC. This sequence encodes CASLKGDITNYGYTF.

The chain links TRBV7-2 to TRBJ2-7; 12 bases match TRBD2. The germline V gene encodes CDR1 SGHTA and CDR2 FQGNSA. V dropped 7 bases and J dropped 6; count of bases not matched to a gene: 10. The CDR3 is 15 residues long. Here the CDR3 reads CASNPLAGGPSEQYF. The CDR3 DNA reads as TGTGCCAGCAACCCCCTAGCGGGAGGGCCCTCCGAGCAGTACTTC.

This sequence joins TRBV30 and TRBJ2-7; D could derive from TRBD1 or TRBD2 (5 bases each). The CDR3 extends over 21 amino acids. The V gene lost 0 bases and the J gene lost 2 bases, with 32 bases spanning the gap. In germline, CDR1 is GTSNPN, CDR2 SVGIG (reference sequence). The CDR3 protein is CAWSVLRVFGTVSTFTYEQYF. The CDR3 DNA sequence: TGTGCCTGGAGTGTACTGAGGGTCTTTGGGACGGTCAGCACCTTTACCTACGAGCAGTACTTC.

V and J are TRBV18 and TRBJ2-2, with TRBD2 identical over 7 bases. CDR1 is KGHSH, CDR2 LQKENI, per germline. The CDR3 runs 17 residues. After removal of 0 bases from V and 4 bases from J, the junction contained 8 bases not matched to a gene. This CDR3 is CASSPPITREGTGELFF. In nucleotides, the CDR3 is TGTGCCAGCTCACCACCGATAACCAGGGAGGGCACCGGGGAGCTGTTTTTT.

This chain links TRBV11-1 with TRBJ1-3; D remains ambiguous. The CDR3 totals 16 residues. The germline V gene has CDR1 SGHAT and CDR2 FQDESV (reference sequence). V dropped 3 bases and J dropped 0 bases, with 12 bases sitting between them. CDR3 sequence reads: CASSFSRTSSGNTIYF. CDR3 bases: TGTGCCAGCAGCTTTAGCAGGACCAGCTCTGGAAACACCATATATTTT.

The rearrangement joins TRBV2 to TRBJ1-2; 9 bases are shared with TRBD1. The ends lost 5 bases at V and 5 bases at J; junction bases unmatched: 12. The CDR3 is 16 amino acids. Germline CDR1 and CDR2: SNHLY and FYNNEI. CDR3 sequence reads: CASSSGTGLGIYGYTF. In DNA form, the CDR3 reads TGTGCCAGCAGTTCCGGGACAGGGCTTGGGATTTATGGCTACACCTTC.